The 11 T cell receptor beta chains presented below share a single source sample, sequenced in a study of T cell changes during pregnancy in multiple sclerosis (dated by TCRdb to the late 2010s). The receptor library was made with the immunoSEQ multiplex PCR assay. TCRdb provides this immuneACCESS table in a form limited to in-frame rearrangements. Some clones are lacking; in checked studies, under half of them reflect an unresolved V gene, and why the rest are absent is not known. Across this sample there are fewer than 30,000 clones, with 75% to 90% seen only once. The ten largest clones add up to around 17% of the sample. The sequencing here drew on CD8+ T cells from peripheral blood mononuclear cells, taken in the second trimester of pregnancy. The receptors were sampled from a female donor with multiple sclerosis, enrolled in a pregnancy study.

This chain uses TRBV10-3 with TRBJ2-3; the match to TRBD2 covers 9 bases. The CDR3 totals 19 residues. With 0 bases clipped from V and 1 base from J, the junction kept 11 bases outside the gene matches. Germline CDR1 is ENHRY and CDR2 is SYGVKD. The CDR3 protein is CAISESKGSGSPGTDTQYF. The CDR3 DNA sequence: TGTGCCATCAGTGAGTCGAAAGGTAGCGGGAGCCCTGGCACAGATACGCAGTATTTT.

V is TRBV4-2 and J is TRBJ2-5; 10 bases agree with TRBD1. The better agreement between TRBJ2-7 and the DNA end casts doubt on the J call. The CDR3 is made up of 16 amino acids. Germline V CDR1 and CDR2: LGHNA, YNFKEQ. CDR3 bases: TGTGCCAGCAGCCCATACCCGGGACAGGGGAGACACGAGCAGTACTTC. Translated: CASSPYPGQGRHEQYF.

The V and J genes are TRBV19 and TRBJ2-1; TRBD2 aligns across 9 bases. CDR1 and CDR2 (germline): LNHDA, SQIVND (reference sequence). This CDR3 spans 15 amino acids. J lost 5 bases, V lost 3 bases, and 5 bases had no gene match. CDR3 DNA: TGTGCCAGTAGTATTTTAGCGGGAGAAAACAATGAGCAGTTCTTC. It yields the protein CASSILAGENNEQFF.

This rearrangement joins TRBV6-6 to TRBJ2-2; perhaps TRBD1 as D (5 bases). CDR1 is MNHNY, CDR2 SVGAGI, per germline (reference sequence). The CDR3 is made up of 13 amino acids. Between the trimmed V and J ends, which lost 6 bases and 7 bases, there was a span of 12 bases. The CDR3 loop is CASSAKGYGELFF. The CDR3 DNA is TGTGCCAGCAGCGCCAAGGGGTACGGGGAGCTGTTTTTT.

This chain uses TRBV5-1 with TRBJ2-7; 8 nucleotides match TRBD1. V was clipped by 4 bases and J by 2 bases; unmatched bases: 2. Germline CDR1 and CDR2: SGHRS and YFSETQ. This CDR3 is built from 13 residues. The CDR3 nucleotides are TGCGCCAGCAGCATGGGACAGGCCTACGAGCAGTACTTC. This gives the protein CASSMGQAYEQYF.

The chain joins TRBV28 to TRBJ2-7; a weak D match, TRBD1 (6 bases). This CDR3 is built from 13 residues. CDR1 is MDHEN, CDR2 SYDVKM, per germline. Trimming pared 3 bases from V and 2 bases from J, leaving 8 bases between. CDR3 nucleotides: TGTGCCAGCAGTTTGGACAGAGCCTACGAGCAGTACTTC. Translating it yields CASSLDRAYEQYF.

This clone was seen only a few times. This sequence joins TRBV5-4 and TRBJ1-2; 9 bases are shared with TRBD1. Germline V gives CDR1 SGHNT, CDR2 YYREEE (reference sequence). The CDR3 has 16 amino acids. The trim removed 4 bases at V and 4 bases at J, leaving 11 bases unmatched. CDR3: CASSDPSGDRAYGYTF. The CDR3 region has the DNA TGTGCCAGCAGCGACCCTTCGGGGGACAGGGCCTATGGCTACACCTTC.

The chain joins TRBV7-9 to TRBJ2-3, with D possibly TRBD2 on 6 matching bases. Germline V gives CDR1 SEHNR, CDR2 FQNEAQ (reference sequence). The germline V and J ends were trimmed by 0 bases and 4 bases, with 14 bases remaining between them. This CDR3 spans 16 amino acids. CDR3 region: CASSLAMGGSADTQYF. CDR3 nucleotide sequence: TGTGCCAGCAGCTTAGCGATGGGAGGAAGTGCAGATACGCAGTATTTT. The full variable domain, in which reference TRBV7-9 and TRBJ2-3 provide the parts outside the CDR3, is DTGVSQNPRHKITKRGQNVTFRCDPISEHNRLYWYRQTLGQGPEFLTYFQNEAQLEKSRLLSDRFSAERPKGSFSTLEIQRTEQGDSAMYLCASSLAMGGSADTQYFGPGTRLTVL.

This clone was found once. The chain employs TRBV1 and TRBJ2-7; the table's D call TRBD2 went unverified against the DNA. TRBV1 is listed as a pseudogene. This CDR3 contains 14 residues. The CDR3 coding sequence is TGCACCAGCAGCCAACCTCGGGGGGGTAACGAGCAGTACTTC. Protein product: CTSSQPRGGNEQYF.

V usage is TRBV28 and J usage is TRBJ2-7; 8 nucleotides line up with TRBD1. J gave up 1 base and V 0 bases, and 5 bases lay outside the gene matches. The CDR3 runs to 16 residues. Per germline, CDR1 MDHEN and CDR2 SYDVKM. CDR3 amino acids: CASSLWGTGISYEQYF. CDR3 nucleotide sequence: TGTGCCAGCAGTTTATGGGGGACAGGCATTTCCTACGAGCAGTACTTC.

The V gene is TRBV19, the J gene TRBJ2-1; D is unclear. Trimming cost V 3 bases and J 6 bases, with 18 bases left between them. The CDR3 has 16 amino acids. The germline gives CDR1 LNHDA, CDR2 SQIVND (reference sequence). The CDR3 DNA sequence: TGTGCCAGTAGTATCATGGCCAGTCCGAGGCTCAATGAGCAGTTCTTC. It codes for CASSIMASPRLNEQFF. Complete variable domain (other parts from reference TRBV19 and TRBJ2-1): DGGITQSPKYLFRKEGQNVTLSCEQNLNHDAMYWYRQDPGQGLRLIYYSQIVNDFQKGDIAEGYSVSREKKESFPLTVTSAQKNPTAFYLCASSIMASPRLNEQFFGPGTRLTVL.